A selection of T cell receptor beta chains follows, all from one sample in a study of tumor-infiltrating lymphocytes in oesophageal squamous cell carcinoma. A single record per CDR3 protein comes from TCRdb applying MiXCR to the PCR reads. The sample includes roughly 21,000 distinct CDR3 sequences, roughly two fifths seen only once; the top ten take less than 45%. The sequenced sample consisted of esophageal tumor tissue. The receptors derive from a male donor with esophageal squamous cell carcinoma. CDR3s include the opening cysteine and the closing phenylalanine or tryptophan. The D gene is left open where the match is weak. Part of the rows lack a size; the others show once, few, many or a class for expanded clones.

abundance,v_gene,d_gene,j_gene,CDR3nt,CDR3aa
NA,TRBV7-2,TRBD2,TRBJ2-1,TGTGCCAGCAGCTTCCTAGCGGGCCGTGGGGCCAATGAGCAGTTCTTC,CASSFLAGRGANEQFF
NA,TRBV6-1,NA,TRBJ2-7,TGTGCCAGCCATTATGATTCGTCACCCCTCCACTTC,CASHYDSSPLHF
many,TRBV28,TRBD1,TRBJ1-5,TGTGCCAGCAGTGAGGGACAGGAGGGGAAGGCCCAGCATTTT,CASSEGQEGKAQHF
once,TRBV7-2,NA,TRBJ2-5,TGTGCCAGCAGCTTGCCAGTCCAAGAGACCCAGTACTTC,CASSLPVQETQYF
NA,TRBV7-8,NA,TRBJ2-5,TGTGCCAGCAGCCCCCTAAGGGGGAGGCAAGAGACCCAGTACTTC,CASSPLRGRQETQYF
NA,TRBV7-2,TRBD2,TRBJ2-4,TGTGCCAGCAGCTTTGGGGAAGCGGGAGTTACCAAAAACATTCAGTACTTC,CASSFGEAGVTKNIQYF
NA,TRBV7-2,TRBD2,TRBJ2-6,TGTGCCAGCAGCATTAGCGGGATAGGCTTCCGATCCGGGGCCAACGTCCTGACTTTC,CASSISGIGFRSGANVLTF
NA,TRBV7-2,TRBD1,TRBJ1-1,TGTGCCAGCAGCTCCAATACAGGGGGAGGTAAGTTCTTC,CASSSNTGGGKFF
NA,TRBV2,NA,TRBJ1-2,TGTGCCAGCAGTGACCCGTGGCAGGGGAACTATGGCTACACCTTC,CASSDPWQGNYGYTF
NA,TRBV15,NA,TRBJ1-4,TGTGCCACCAGCAGAACTGGGTCCGAAAAACTGTTTTTT,CATSRTGSEKLFF
NA,TRBV7-2,NA,TRBJ1-1,TGTGCCAGCAGCTTAGGGGCCACTGAAGCTTTCTTT,CASSLGATEAFF
NA,TRBV12-3/TRBV12-4,NA,TRBJ1-1,TGTGCCAGCAGTTACAGCCTTGAAGCTTTCTTT,CASSYSLEAFF
few,TRBV5-6,TRBD2,TRBJ2-5,TGTGCCAGCAGCACCACTCGGGAGGGGGAGACCCAGTACTTC,CASSTTREGETQYF
NA,TRBV2,TRBD2,TRBJ2-7,TGTGCCAGCAGTTCGTTAGCGGGGCTGGGGGAGTACTTC,CASSSLAGLGEYF
medium-sized,TRBV7-9,NA,TRBJ1-1,TGTGCCAGCAGCTTCGACGGGCCCAACACTGAAGCTTTCTTT,CASSFDGPNTEAFF
many,TRBV12-3/TRBV12-4,TRBD2,TRBJ2-7,TGTGCCAGCAGTTCAGGCCGACTAGCGGGAGTGCGGTACTTC,CASSSGRLAGVRYF
many,TRBV6-1,TRBD1,TRBJ2-2,TGTGCCAGCAGTACAGGGGGAAGAACCGGGGAGCTGTTTTTT,CASSTGGRTGELFF
NA,TRBV6-8,TRBD2,TRBJ2-3,TGTGCCAGCAGTTACTCAGGGACTAGCGGCCCCACTAGCACAGATACGCAGTATTTT,CASSYSGTSGPTSTDTQYF
many,TRBV19,NA,TRBJ1-3,TGTGCCAGTAGTCTCGACGGGAGCTCTGGAAACACCATATATTTT,CASSLDGSSGNTIYF
NA,TRBV4-1,NA,TRBJ2-3,TGCGCCAGCAGCCAAGACGCGGGCACCAGTAGCACAGATACGCAGTATTTT,CASSQDAGTSSTDTQYF
NA,TRBV6-8,NA,TRBJ2-2,TGTGCCAGCGGTGCGGCCGGCACCGGGGAGCTGTTTTTT,CASGAAGTGELFF
NA,TRBV10-1,TRBD2,TRBJ2-7,TGCGCCAGCAGTGAAAATCTAGCGGGAATATCTGAGCAGTACTTC,CASSENLAGISEQYF
many,TRBV7-3,NA,TRBJ2-2,TGTGCCAGCAGCTTAACCCAGGGTAGCACCGGGGAGCTGTTTTTT,CASSLTQGSTGELFF
many,TRBV5-4,NA,TRBJ2-5,TGTGCCAGCAGCTGGGGAGGGGGAGAGACCCAGTACTTC,CASSWGGGETQYF
many,TRBV19,NA,TRBJ1-5,TGTGCCAGTAGTATACCCTCACTAGGTCGCTATAGCAATCAGCCCCAGCATTTT,CASSIPSLGRYSNQPQHF
NA,TRBV7-6,NA,TRBJ2-5,TGTGCCAGCAGTTCAGCGGGCGCAGACCAAGAGACCCAGTACTTC,CASSSAGADQETQYF
NA,TRBV28,NA,TRBJ2-3,TGTGCCAGCAGTGATAACCGGCGGGCCGGCACAGATACGCAGTATTTT,CASSDNRRAGTDTQYF
many,TRBV5-1,NA,TRBJ1-6,TGCGCCAGCAGCTTACACGGGAACAATTCACCCCTCCACTTT,CASSLHGNNSPLHF
few,TRBV11-2,NA,TRBJ1-3,TGTGCCAGCAGCCCAGGATCATCGGGGGGGTTT,CASSPGSSGGF
many,TRBV28,NA,TRBJ2-5,TGTGCCAGCACTCCCTCTGGGGCGGGGCAGGAGACCCAGTACTTC,CASTPSGAGQETQYF
medium-sized,TRBV7-8,NA,TRBJ1-1,TGTGCCAGCAGCTTTCCCGACAAAAAGAACACTGAAGCTTTCTTT,CASSFPDKKNTEAFF
many,TRBV5-1,TRBD2,TRBJ2-3,TGCGCCAGCAGTCGGACTAGCTTTAGCACAGATACGCAGTATTTT,CASSRTSFSTDTQYF
NA,TRBV11-2,NA,TRBJ1-2,TGTGCCAGCAGCTTATTCGGACAAGTCGGGGTCAACTATGGCTACACCTTC,CASSLFGQVGVNYGYTF
NA,TRBV16,NA,TRBJ2-7,TGTGCCAGCAGCCAATTAGGAGGGTATTACGAGCAGTACTTC,CASSQLGGYYEQYF
many,TRBV5-6,TRBD1,TRBJ2-5,TGTGCCAGCAGCTCCCTCCCGGGACAGGGGAGCGAGACCCAGTACTTC,CASSSLPGQGSETQYF
few,TRBV7-6,TRBD2,TRBJ2-1,TGTGCCAGCAGCCCGTTTAGCGGGAGGTTCTATGAGCAGTTCTTC,CASSPFSGRFYEQFF
NA,TRBV6-2/TRBV6-3,NA,TRBJ1-3,TGTGCCAGCAGGGTTGTGGGCAGGACTATCTCTGGAAACACCATATATTTT,CASRVVGRTISGNTIYF
NA,TRBV6-1,TRBD1,TRBJ2-1,TGTGCCAGCAGTTCCAAGGCCGGGACAGGGGGTATTAAGGGTAAGTTCTTC,CASSSKAGTGGIKGKFF
NA,TRBV5-6,TRBD2,TRBJ2-7,TGTGCCAGCAGCTCGGGGACTAGCGGCTACGAGCAGTACTTC,CASSSGTSGYEQYF
few,TRBV2,NA,TRBJ2-7,TGTGCCAGCAGTGAAGAACGGCTTCCCTCCTACGAGCAGTACTTC,CASSEERLPSYEQYF
NA,TRBV7-4,NA,TRBJ2-7,TGTGCCAGCAGCTTAGAGGGGTTTGACGAGCAGTACTTC,CASSLEGFDEQYF
NA,TRBV7-2,NA,TRBJ2-1,TGTGCCAGCAGCTACCCCTCCTCCTACAATGAGCAGTTCTTC,CASSYPSSYNEQFF
NA,TRBV18,TRBD1,TRBJ1-2,TGTGCCAGCTCACCAGAGCGTCAGGGGGCTTGGTATGGCTACACCTTC,CASSPERQGAWYGYTF
many,TRBV27,NA,TRBJ2-5,TGTGCCAGCAGTTTACGGTCCCAAGAGACCCAGTACTTC,CASSLRSQETQYF
many,TRBV12-3/TRBV12-4,NA,TRBJ2-4,TGTGCCAGCAGTCCGCGGTACATTCAGTACTTC,CASSPRYIQYF
few,TRBV6-1,NA,TRBJ2-7,TGTGCCAGCAGGGGACTTCAATCCTACAATGAGCAGTACTTC,CASRGLQSYNEQYF
few,TRBV7-3,NA,TRBJ2-5,TGTGCCAGCAGCGCAACTACGCTAGAGACCCAGTACTTC,CASSATTLETQYF
many,TRBV6-6,NA,TRBJ1-6,TGTGCCAGCAGTTACCGAGGACAGATTAATTCACCCCTCCACTTT,CASSYRGQINSPLHF
NA,TRBV20-1,TRBD1,TRBJ2-7,TGCAGTGCAAGACAGGGGGAGGGCGAGCAGTACTTC,CSARQGEGEQYF
many,TRBV20-1,TRBD2,TRBJ2-5,TGCAGTGCTAGAGAGTTGGGGGCTAGCGGGGGGCATAAAGAGACCCAGTACTTC,CSARELGASGGHKETQYF
medium-sized,TRBV7-2,NA,TRBJ2-5,TGTGCCAGCAGCACCGGACCAGTCGGGGAGACCCAGTACTTC,CASSTGPVGETQYF
medium-sized,TRBV7-2,TRBD2,TRBJ2-1,TGTGCCAGCAGCTTAACTAGCGGGAGGATCGATGAGCAGTTCTTC,CASSLTSGRIDEQFF
NA,TRBV6-2/TRBV6-3,NA,TRBJ2-1,TGTGCCAGCAGTCTGGGGGGATTGACCTACAATGAGCAGTTCTTC,CASSLGGLTYNEQFF
medium-sized,TRBV6-1,NA,TRBJ2-3,TGTGCCAGCAGCCATACGCACACAGATACGCAGTATTTT,CASSHTHTDTQYF